This T cell receptor (beta chain) is from a study of PD-L1 blockade in urothelial cancer. At the level of the study: About nine tenths of the roughly 29 patients comprised males who had bladder-origin urothelial cancer. The analyses of blood took place 3 weeks (second dose) and 6 weeks after treatment start.

The junction had 11 bases not matched to a gene; V was cut back by 7 bases and J by 8 bases. CDR1 and CDR2 from the germline V gene are MDHEN and SYDVKM. This CDR3 comprises 14 residues. The time point was: peripheral blood 6 weeks after treatment start. The table came from immunoSEQ multiplex PCR; TCRdb's copy has only in-frame clones and leaves some out. Among 100,000 to 150,000 clones listed, about 82% were seen once. The J gene is TRBJ2-1, the V gene TRBV28; 7 bases match TRBD2. The origin of this receptor is a man aged 45-65 years with urothelial cancer. Sample: PBMCs, taken around atezolizumab (anti-PD-L1) treatment. The chain's CDR3 is CASKMGGSKDEQFF. The CDR3 coding sequence is TGTGCCAGCAAAATGGGCGGGAGTAAGGATGAGCAGTTCTTC.